The present TCR beta chain was sequenced within a study of cytomegalovirus exposure and HLA in healthy donors. Sequencing was performed with immunoSEQ multiplex PCR; in TCRdb, only in-frame clones are kept and a portion is missing. This table has 150,000 to 200,000 clones, nearly 90% appearing once. Details on this clone: Its cognate antigen is unknown.

This CDR3 is built from 15 residues. The ends were cut back, 2 bases at V and 4 bases at J, with 15 bases in the middle. Per germline, CDR1 ENHRY and CDR2 SYGVKD. Study results and limitations: Most observed TCR sequences were rare, whereas some public TCRs were detected in many donors. Cytomegalovirus status, reportedly, was diagnosed with high specificity and sensitivity by the classifier. The CMV antigen specificity of a few CMV-associated chains was confirmed through in vitro analysis.

The receptor was isolated from a woman younger than 35 in good health and CMV-seropositive. Sequencing was carried out using PBMCs. This chain links TRBV10-3 with TRBJ2-7, with TRBD1 as a possible D gene (6 bases). Written as DNA, the CDR3 is TGTGCCATCAGTGAGGAGACAGGAAATACTTACGAGCAGTACTTC. It codes for CAISEETGNTYEQYF.